The clone carrying this TCR beta chain was seen ten or more times. These data belong to a study of T cells in Graves' hyperthyroidism and ophthalmopathy. The overall study: Prior to any treatment, at the point of initial diagnosis, peripheral blood was collected.

The germline gives CDR1 SGHTA, CDR2 FQGNSA. CDR3 length equals 16 residues. V was trimmed by 0 bases and J by 1 base, leaving 12 bases between them. RNA transcripts served as the template for amplifying TCR beta CDR3 regions. The HTBI primer set served for first-round RT-PCR of the TCR CDR3. One entry per CDR3 protein, called by TCRdb with MiXCR from the multiplex PCR reads. The sample holds approximately 520,000 distinct CDR3 sequences, less than 25% seen once. The clonotype originates from a woman in her twenties or thirties with Graves' ophthalmopathy. Sequencing was done on a sample of blood. This chain joins TRBV7-2 and TRBJ1-1; the D gene is possibly TRBD1 (5 bases). The CDR3 protein is CASSLAMGRPNTEAFF. In nucleotides, the CDR3 is TGTGCCAGCAGCTTAGCCATGGGACGTCCGAACACTGAAGCTTTCTTT.